This T cell receptor beta chain was identified in a study of T-cell reconstitution after alpha-beta-depleted transplantation in children. As it was prepared, the TCRbeta library received unique molecular identifiers. In TCRdb, the PCR reads were re-called with MiXCR into one record per CDR3 protein. Of hundreds of thousands of distinct CDR3 sequences in the sample, under 15% were seen once. The ends were cut back, 5 bases at V and 2 bases at J, with 11 bases in the middle. This CDR3 comprises 14 residues. The germline V gene has CDR1 SGHRS and CDR2 YFSETQ. Worth noting for this clonotype: The antigen is unknown.

Overall study findings and caveats: T-cell numbers and diversity, one year after transplant, stemmed largely from T cells that were newly produced. Expanded graft clones numbering several hundred reportedly gave rise to alpha-beta T cells about two months after transplant. Some patients' high day-60 TCRbeta diversity was attributed to recipient cells surviving conditioning.

The specimen was PBMCs, mostly from graft donor cells, collected 360 days after TCRalphabeta/CD19-depleted stem cell transplant. The receptor was isolated from a male patient younger than 18 who had a stem cell transplant for acute myeloid leukemia, so the T cells may come from the graft donor. The chain joins TRBV5-1 to TRBJ2-1; TRBD2 is a possible D gene (7 bases). The CDR3 region is CASSGGGPYNEQFF. CDR3 bases: TGCGCCAGCAGTGGGGGGGGGCCCTACAATGAGCAGTTCTTC.